Below, 28 T cell receptor beta chains from the same sample are listed, as sequenced in a study of cytomegalovirus exposure and HLA in healthy donors. PCR was performed using 60 Vbeta and 13 Jbeta primers. The assay was immunoSEQ multiplex PCR, and TCRdb's table has in-frame clones only and misses some. The profile shows about 150,000 clones, 80% of them singletons. Sequences were obtained from PBMCs. The receptors shown here come from a man aged 25 to 45 in good health and CMV-seropositive.

This clone was observed a single time. This rearrangement joins TRBV30 to TRBJ1-4, with TRBD1 as a possible D gene (5 bases). The CDR3 loop spans 14 amino acids. The germline gives CDR1 GTSNPN, CDR2 SVGIG (reference sequence). V was clipped by 0 bases and J by 8 bases, with 13 bases between them. The CDR3 nucleotides are TGTGCCTGGAGTGTATGGCAGGGAAGCGAAAAACTGTTTTTT. Translating gives CAWSVWQGSEKLFF.

This clone was seen just once. CDR3 sequence reads: CASSLGIGTSGGRDCEQYF. The CDR3 region has the DNA TGTGCCAGCAGCTTAGGAATCGGGACTAGCGGTGGCCGGGACTGCGAGCAGTACTTC. V gene TRBV7-6 combines with J gene TRBJ2-7; 11 positions match TRBD2. CDR1 SGHVS and CDR2 FNYEAQ come from the germline V gene. CDR3 length equals 19 residues. The V segment lost 1 base and the J segment 6 bases; nucleotides outside the gene matches: 17.

The sample holds many counts of this clone. The V gene is TRBV25-1, the J gene TRBJ2-2; TRBD1 is a possible D gene (6 bases). CDR3 length equals 15 residues. CDR1 is MGHDK and CDR2 is SYGVNS in the germline V gene. V was cut by 1 base and J by 4 bases, with 10 bases left in between. The CDR3 spells CASSESQGVTGELFF. CDR3 in DNA: TGTGCCAGCAGTGAATCACAGGGTGTCACCGGGGAGCTGTTTTTT.

V is TRBV12-5 and J is TRBJ2-5, with 10 nucleotides matching TRBD2. The better agreement between TRBJ2-7 and the DNA end casts doubt on the J call. The CDR3 runs to 18 residues. Germline V lookup: CDR1 LGHNT, CDR2 FRNRAP. The CDR3 region is CASGLIGLAEATTYEQYF. CDR3 nucleotides: TGTGCTAGTGGTTTAATAGGACTAGCGGAGGCGACCACCTACGAGCAGTACTTC.

The chain joins TRBV19 to TRBJ1-5; D is possibly TRBD1 (6 bases). Germline lookup yields CDR1 LNHDA and CDR2 SQIVND (reference sequence). The germline V and J ends were trimmed by 3 bases and 8 bases, with 11 bases remaining between them. The CDR3 sequence is 13 residues long. CDR3 residues: CASSMRYREPQHF. CDR3 in DNA: TGTGCCAGTAGTATGAGGTACAGGGAGCCCCAGCATTTT.

The gene calls are TRBV7-9 and TRBJ2-2; 7 bases fit TRBD2. The V gene end was trimmed by 7 bases and the J gene end by 4 bases; junction bases not matched to a gene: 9. The CDR3 spans 15 residues. Per germline, CDR1 SEHNR and CDR2 FQNEAQ (reference sequence). CDR3 bases: TGTGCCAGCACCGTAGGGACTACATCCACCGGGGAGCTGTTTTTT. Encoded protein: CASTVGTTSTGELFF. Complete variable domain (other parts from reference TRBV7-9 and TRBJ2-2): DTGVSQNPRHKITKRGQNVTFRCDPISEHNRLYWYRQTLGQGPEFLTYFQNEAQLEKSRLLSDRFSAERPKGSFSTLEIQRTEQGDSAMYLCASTVGTTSTGELFFGEGSRLTVL.

This chain uses TRBV10-3 with TRBJ2-5, with 10 bases lining up with TRBD1. Trimming took 0 bases from V and 3 from J; bases not matched to a gene: 1. This CDR3 has 15 amino acids. From germline, CDR1 is ENHRY and CDR2 SYGVKD. CDR3 protein: CAISESDRGEETQYF. As DNA, the CDR3 is TGTGCCATCAGTGAGTCGGACAGGGGGGAAGAGACCCAGTACTTC.

This chain joins TRBV19 and TRBJ2-7; D ambiguous. The CDR3 runs to 14 residues. V shed 3 bases and J shed 0 bases, with 9 bases lying between them. CDR1 and CDR2 from the germline V gene are LNHDA and SQIVND (reference sequence). The CDR3 DNA is TGTGCCAGTAGTATCGACACGAGCTCCTACGAGCAGTACTTC. Translating gives CASSIDTSSYEQYF.

The V call is TRBV27, the J call TRBJ2-3; 8 positions agree with TRBD1. Germline CDR1 is MNHEY and CDR2 is SMNVEV (reference sequence). Trimming cost V 4 bases and J 1 base; bases outside gene matches: 1. The CDR3 length is 14 residues. CDR3 in amino acids: CASSSRGRTDTQYF. The CDR3 coding sequence is TGTGCCAGCAGTTCCAGGGGGCGCACAGATACGCAGTATTTT.

The chain couples TRBV28 to TRBJ2-2, with 9 bases identical to TRBD2. Trimming at V came to 6 bases and at J to 4 bases, leaving 6 bases not matched to a gene. Looked up from germline, CDR1 is MDHEN and CDR2 is SYDVKM. The CDR3 runs 15 residues. In nucleotides, the CDR3 is TGTGCCAGCAGGTCCAGCGGGAGGTTCACCGGGGAGCTGTTTTTT. This codes for CASRSSGRFTGELFF.

This chain connects TRBV10-2 to TRBJ2-1; D perhaps matches TRBD2 (6 bases). CDR1 and CDR2 (germline): WSHSY, SAAADI. CDR3 length: 15 residues. Trimming removed 0 bases from V and 3 bases from J, with 9 bases in between. Here the CDR3 reads CASSESNGGYNEQFF. The CDR3 DNA reads as TGCGCCAGCAGTGAGTCGAACGGGGGCTACAATGAGCAGTTCTTC.

V gene TRBV6-6 combines with J gene TRBJ1-2; tentatively, D is TRBD1 (5 bases). CDR1 is MNHNY and CDR2 is SVGAGI in the germline V gene (reference sequence). This CDR3 has 13 residues. Trimming cost V 0 bases and J 8 bases, with 10 bases left between them. This CDR3 is CASSYSGAQGYTF. The CDR3 DNA reads as TGTGCCAGCAGTTACTCAGGGGCGCAGGGCTACACCTTC.

This rearrangement joins TRBV11-2 to TRBJ2-2; TRBD2 matches 10 bases. V lost 3 bases and J lost 6; bases outside the gene matches: 10. Germline CDR1 is SGHAT and CDR2 is FQNNGV. The CDR3 runs 17 residues. CDR3 DNA: TGTGCCAGCAGCTTTAGGCTAGCGGGAGCTCGGTCCGGGGAGCTGTTTTTT. Translated: CASSFRLAGARSGELFF.

The chain recombines TRBV2 with TRBJ2-7, with D possibly being TRBD2 (6 bases). From germline, CDR1 is SNHLY and CDR2 FYNNEI. CDR3 size: 11 residues. V dropped 3 bases and J dropped 11 bases, with 11 bases sitting between them. This chain's CDR3 is CASSEVRTKYF. In DNA form, the CDR3 reads TGTGCCAGCAGTGAGGTGAGGACTAAGTACTTC.

This clone came up once. This chain joins TRBV6-5 and TRBJ2-7, with D tentatively TRBD1 (6 bases). Germline V CDR1 and CDR2: MNHEY, SVGAGI. The CDR3 loop spans 14 amino acids. V lost 0 bases, J lost 2 bases, and 8 bases lay in between. CDR3 nucleotide sequence: TGTGCCAGCAGTTACTCGAGGACAGCCTACGAGCAGTACTTC. Its translation: CASSYSRTAYEQYF.

This chain links TRBV11-1 with TRBJ1-2; D gene uncertain. Germline V gene lookup returns CDR1 SGHAT and CDR2 FQDESV (reference sequence). The CDR3 consists of 15 residues. Trimming took off 5 bases at V and 2 bases at J, with 15 bases between the two ends. CDR3 sequence reads: CASSRSEEGNYGYTF. The CDR3 coding sequence is TGTGCCAGCAGCAGATCCGAAGAGGGCAACTATGGCTACACCTTC.

The chain has TRBV28 and TRBJ2-5; 9 bases line up with TRBD2. The CDR3 runs 15 residues. V shed 5 bases, J shed 2 bases, and the junction held 6 bases outside the gene matches. Germline CDR1 MDHEN, CDR2 SYDVKM. CDR3 region: CASSLSGLAQETQYF. The CDR3 DNA sequence: TGTGCCAGCAGTCTATCGGGACTAGCTCAAGAGACCCAGTACTTC.

This chain joins TRBV27 and TRBJ1-1; D is possibly TRBD1 (6 bases). The V gene's germline CDR1 is MNHEY and CDR2 SMNVEV (reference sequence). Trimming removed 1 base from V and 3 bases from J, with 9 bases in between. This CDR3 contains 14 residues. The CDR3 loop reads CASSLLGADTEAFF. The CDR3 coding sequence is TGTGCCAGCAGTTTATTGGGGGCCGACACTGAAGCTTTCTTT.

The chain uses TRBV27 and TRBJ2-7; 8 bases agree with TRBD1. The CDR3 spans 14 residues. With V trimmed by 5 bases and J by 0 bases, 3 bases remained unmatched. Germline CDR1 is MNHEY and CDR2 is SMNVEV (reference sequence). The CDR3: CASSRDRNSYEQYF. The CDR3 bases are TGTGCCAGCAGTCGGGACAGGAACTCCTACGAGCAGTACTTC.

The genes are TRBV5-1 and TRBJ2-2; 10 bases map to TRBD1. Germline CDR1 SGHRS, CDR2 YFSETQ. The ends lost 5 bases at V and 4 bases at J; junction bases unmatched: 5. The CDR3 spans 15 residues. This CDR3 reads CASRGGTGATGELFF. DNA of the CDR3: TGCGCCAGCAGGGGCGGGACAGGGGCCACCGGGGAGCTGTTTTTT.

V and J are TRBV29-1 and TRBJ2-7; 14 bases align to TRBD2. J was trimmed by 3 bases and V by 1 base; bases with no gene match: 2. Germline CDR1 SQVTM, CDR2 ANQGSEA. The CDR3 covers 15 residues. The CDR3: CSVEGGTSGSYEQYF. CDR3 DNA sequence: TGCAGCGTTGAAGGAGGGACTAGCGGGAGCTACGAGCAGTACTTC.

This rearrangement joins TRBV9 to TRBJ2-1; TRBD1 matches 9 bases. There are 13 residues in the CDR3. V was pared by 4 bases and J by 7 bases, with 3 bases of the junction left unmatched. The germline CDR1 and CDR2 sequences are SGDLS and YYNGEE. CDR3 DNA: TGTGCCAGCAGCACACAGGGGGCTAATGAGCAGTTCTTC. This codes for CASSTQGANEQFF.

V is TRBV14 and J is TRBJ1-1; the D gene is possibly TRBD1 (5 bases). The CDR3 loop spans 19 amino acids. The germline CDR1 and CDR2 sequences are SGHDN and FVKESK. Trimming shortened V by 0 bases and J by 0 bases, and 20 bases separated the two germline ends. In nucleotides, the CDR3 is TGTGCCAGCAGCCAAGAAGTTCAGGGTCGAGCGAGCATGAACACTGAAGCTTTCTTT. This sequence encodes CASSQEVQGRASMNTEAFF.

This clone showed up just a few times. J is TRBJ1-6 and V is TRBV30; 8 bases match TRBD1. V dropped 5 bases and J dropped 5; count of bases not matched to a gene: 2. CDR1 GTSNPN and CDR2 SVGIG come from the germline V gene (reference sequence). CDR3 length equals 13 residues. For the CDR3, the DNA is TGTGCCTGGGAGACAGGGGATAATTCACCCCTCCACTTT. Encoded protein: CAWETGDNSPLHF.

This clone has only one observation. The chain employs TRBV5-1 and TRBJ2-7; possible D gene TRBD1, 6 bases. The CDR3 has 14 amino acids. The ends were cut back, 6 bases at V and 2 bases at J, with 15 bases in the middle. Germline CDR1 reads SGHRS; CDR2 reads YFSETQ. In DNA form, the CDR3 reads TGCGCCAGCACAGGGGTCGGCGGTACCTACGAGCAGTACTTC. Protein product: CASTGVGGTYEQYF.

The DNA of the CDR3 is TGCGCCAGTAGAGAGAACACTGAAGCTTTCTTT. It translates to CASRENTEAFF. This chain links TRBV5-1 with TRBJ1-1, with D hard to call. Trimming pared 8 bases from V and 1 base from J, leaving 6 bases between. The CDR3 is 11 amino acids. Germline V lookup: CDR1 SGHRS, CDR2 YFSETQ.

The V and J genes are TRBV29-1 and TRBJ1-2; no definite D call. Deletions cut 4 bases from V and 6 bases from J, with 9 bases between. Germline V gene data show CDR1 as SQVTM and CDR2 as ANQGSEA. This CDR3 spans 11 amino acids. CDR3 sequence (DNA): TGCAGCGTTGTGTATAGCCATGGCTACACCTTC. Encoded protein: CSVVYSHGYTF.

In DNA form, the CDR3 reads TGTGCCAGCAGCGATAGCGGACAGGGAACCCAGTACTTC. This translates into CASSDSGQGTQYF. This chain links TRBV6-5 with TRBJ2-5, with TRBD1 matching over 8 bases. Germline CDR1 MNHEY, CDR2 SVGAGI. Trimming cost V 6 bases and J 8 bases; bases outside gene matches: 8. The CDR3 has 13 amino acids.